This entry is about one TCR beta chain. TCRdb's copy holds only in-frame clones and misses some; the assay was immunoSEQ multiplex PCR. Altogether approximately 120,000 clones are present, roughly 85% being singletons, with the ten largest covering under 4%. This entry comes from a study of radiation and T cells in renal cell carcinoma. V was trimmed by 4 bases and J by 0 bases, leaving 9 bases between them. The CDR3 has 15 residues. Germline values: CDR1 SGHAT, CDR2 FQNNGV. Time point of the sample: baseline pretreatment blood. Treatment: 15 Gy SBRT to primary tumor, nephrectomy 4 weeks later. Serial blood draws occurred at baseline and 2 and 4 weeks post-SBRT. The tumor was a clear cell renal cell carcinoma.

This chain links TRBV11-2 with TRBJ1-4; the D gene is possibly TRBD1 (6 bases). The sequences come from blood, collected from a patient whose treatment included radiotherapy and nephrectomy. The origin of this receptor is a woman aged 55-69 years with renal cell carcinoma. The CDR3: CASSYRTATNEKLFF. The CDR3 DNA reads as TGTGCCAGCAGCTACCGGACAGCAACTAATGAAAAACTGTTTTTT. Complete variable domain (other parts from reference TRBV11-2 and TRBJ1-4): EAGVAQSPRYKIIEKRQSVAFWCNPISGHATLYWYQQILGQGPKLLIQFQNNGVVDDSQLPKDRFSAERLKGVDSTLKIQPAKLEDSAVYLCASSYRTATNEKLFFGSGTQLSVL.